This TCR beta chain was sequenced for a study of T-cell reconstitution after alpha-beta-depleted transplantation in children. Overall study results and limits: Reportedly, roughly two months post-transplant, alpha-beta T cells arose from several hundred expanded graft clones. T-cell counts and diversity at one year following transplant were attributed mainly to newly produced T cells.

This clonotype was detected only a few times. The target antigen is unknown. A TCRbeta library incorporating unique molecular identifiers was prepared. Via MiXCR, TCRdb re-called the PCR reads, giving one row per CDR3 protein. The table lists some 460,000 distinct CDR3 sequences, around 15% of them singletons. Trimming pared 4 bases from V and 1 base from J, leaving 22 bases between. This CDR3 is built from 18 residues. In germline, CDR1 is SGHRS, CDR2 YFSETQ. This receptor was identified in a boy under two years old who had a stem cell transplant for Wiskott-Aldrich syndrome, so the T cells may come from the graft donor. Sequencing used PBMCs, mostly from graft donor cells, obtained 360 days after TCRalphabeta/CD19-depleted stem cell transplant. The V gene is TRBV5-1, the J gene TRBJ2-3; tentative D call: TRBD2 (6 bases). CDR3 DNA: TGCGCCAGCAGCCCACTCATGGGGCTAGCGTCTGGCACAGATACGCAGTATTTT. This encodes CASSPLMGLASGTDTQYF.